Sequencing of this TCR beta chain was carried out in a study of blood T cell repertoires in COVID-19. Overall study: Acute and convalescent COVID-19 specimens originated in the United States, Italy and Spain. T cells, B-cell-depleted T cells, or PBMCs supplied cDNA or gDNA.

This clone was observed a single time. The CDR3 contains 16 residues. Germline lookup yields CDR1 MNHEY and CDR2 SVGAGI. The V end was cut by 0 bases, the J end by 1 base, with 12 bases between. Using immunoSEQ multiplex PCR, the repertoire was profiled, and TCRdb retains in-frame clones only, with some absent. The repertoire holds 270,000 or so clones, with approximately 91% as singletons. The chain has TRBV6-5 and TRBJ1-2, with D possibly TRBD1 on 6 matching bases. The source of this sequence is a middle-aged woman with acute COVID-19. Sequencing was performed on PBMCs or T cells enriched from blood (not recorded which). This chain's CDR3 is CASSYSAGAINYGYTF. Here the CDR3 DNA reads TGTGCCAGCAGTTACTCGGCAGGGGCAATTAACTATGGCTACACCTTC.